This TCR beta chain was documented in a study of cytomegalovirus exposure and HLA in healthy donors. Study as a whole: The study's early data release held some 85 million unique TCRs from HLA-typed donors.

Study results and limitations: As a later analysis showed, a missense DCLRE1C variant was linked to trimming of TCR beta V- and J-genes. In vitro confirmation showed a few CMV-associated chains to be CMV antigen specific. Most TCR sequences were uncommon, yet certain public TCRs appeared in many donors.

With regard to this clone: No antigen is known for it.

13 Jbeta primers and 60 Vbeta primers were used for the PCR. Some clones are missing from TCRdb's copy, which holds only in-frame ones; the method was immunoSEQ multiplex PCR. In the table there are over 100,000 clones, 82% of which are singletons. Input material: PBMCs. This receptor was obtained from a woman aged 45 to 65 in good health and CMV-seropositive.

CDR3 region: CATSTSGTGWGYTF. The CDR3 DNA reads TGTGCCACCAGCACCAGTGGGACAGGTTGGGGCTACACCTTC. This chain joins TRBV15 and TRBJ1-2; 8 positions match TRBD1. The germline gives CDR1 LNHNV, CDR2 YYDKDF (reference sequence). The CDR3 has 14 amino acids. With 4 bases clipped from V and 8 bases from J, the junction kept 9 bases outside the gene matches.